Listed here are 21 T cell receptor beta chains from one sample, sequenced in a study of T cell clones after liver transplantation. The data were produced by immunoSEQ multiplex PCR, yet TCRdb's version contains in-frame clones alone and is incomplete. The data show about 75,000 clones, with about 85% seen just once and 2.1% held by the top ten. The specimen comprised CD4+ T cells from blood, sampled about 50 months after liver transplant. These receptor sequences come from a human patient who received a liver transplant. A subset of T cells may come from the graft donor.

The CDR3 here is CASSQDVNTEAFF. For the CDR3, the DNA is TGTGCCAGCTCGCAGGACGTGAACACTGAAGCTTTCTTT. The J gene is TRBJ1-1, the V gene TRBV18; D ambiguous. The CDR3 contains 13 residues. Per germline, CDR1 KGHSH and CDR2 LQKENI. The V end was cut by 6 bases, the J end by 0 bases, with 8 bases between.

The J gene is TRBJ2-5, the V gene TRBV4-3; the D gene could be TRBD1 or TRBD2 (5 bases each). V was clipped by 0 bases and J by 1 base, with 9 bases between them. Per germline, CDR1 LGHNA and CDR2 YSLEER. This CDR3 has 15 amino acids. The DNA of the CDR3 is TGCGCCAGCAGCCAAGATCGGGGCGGCCAAGAGACCCAGTACTTC. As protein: CASSQDRGGQETQYF.

CDR3 DNA: TGTGCCAGCAGCCGGATGAACAGGGGACGGGAGCAGTTCTTC. It codes for CASSRMNRGREQFF. The rearrangement uses TRBV14 and TRBJ2-1; 7 bases agree with TRBD1. Trimming removed 4 bases from V and 10 bases from J; junction bases left unmatched: 10. Germline CDR1 and CDR2: SGHDN and FVKESK. The CDR3 extends over 14 amino acids.

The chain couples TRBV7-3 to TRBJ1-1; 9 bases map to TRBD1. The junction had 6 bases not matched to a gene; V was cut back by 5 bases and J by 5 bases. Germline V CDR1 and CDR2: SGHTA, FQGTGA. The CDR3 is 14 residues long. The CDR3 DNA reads TGTGCCAGCAGCAGACAGGGGGGCATGACTGAAGCTTTCTTT. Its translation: CASSRQGGMTEAFF.

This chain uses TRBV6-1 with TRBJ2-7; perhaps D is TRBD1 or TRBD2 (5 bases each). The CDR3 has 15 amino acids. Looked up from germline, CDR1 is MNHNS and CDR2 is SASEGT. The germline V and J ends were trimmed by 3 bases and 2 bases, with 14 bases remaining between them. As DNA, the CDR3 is TGTGCCAGCAGTGAGACTGGGACGTCAGCCTACGAGCAGTACTTC. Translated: CASSETGTSAYEQYF.

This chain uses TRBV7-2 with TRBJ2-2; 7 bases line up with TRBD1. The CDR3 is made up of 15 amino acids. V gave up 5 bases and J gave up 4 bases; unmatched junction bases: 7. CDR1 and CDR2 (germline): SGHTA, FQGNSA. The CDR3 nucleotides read TGTGCCAGCAGCAAATGGGACAGATCCACCGGGGAGCTGTTTTTT. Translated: CASSKWDRSTGELFF.

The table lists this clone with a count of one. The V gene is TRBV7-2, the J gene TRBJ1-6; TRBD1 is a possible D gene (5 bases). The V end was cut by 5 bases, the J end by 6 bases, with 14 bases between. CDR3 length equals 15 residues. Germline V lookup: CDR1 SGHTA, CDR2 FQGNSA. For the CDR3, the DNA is TGTGCCAGCAGCCTAGGTGGGGGTCTTAATTCACCCCTCCACTTT. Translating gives CASSLGGGLNSPLHF. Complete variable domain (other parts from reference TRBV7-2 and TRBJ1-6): GAGVSQSPSNKVTEKGKDVELRCDPISGHTALYWYRQSLGQGLEFLIYFQGNSAPDKSGLPSDRFSAERTGGSVSTLTIQRTQQEDSAVYLCASSLGGGLNSPLHFGNGTRLTVT.

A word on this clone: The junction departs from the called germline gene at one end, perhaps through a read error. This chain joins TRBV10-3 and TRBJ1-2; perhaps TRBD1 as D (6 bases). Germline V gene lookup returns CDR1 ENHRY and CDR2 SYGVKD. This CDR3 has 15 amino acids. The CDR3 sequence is CASSGEGPWGHGYTF. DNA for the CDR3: TGTGCCAGCAGTGGGGAAGGGCCCTGGGGGCATGGCTACACCTTC.

The CDR3, as DNA: TGCGCCAGCGGAATTTCAGGGATTTCCTACGAGCAGTACTTC. Protein sequence: CASGISGISYEQYF. The rearrangement joins TRBV5-1 to TRBJ2-7; the D gene is possibly TRBD1 (5 bases). This CDR3 has 14 amino acids. The germline V gene has CDR1 SGHRS and CDR2 YFSETQ. V lost 7 bases, J lost 1 base, and 15 bases lay in between.

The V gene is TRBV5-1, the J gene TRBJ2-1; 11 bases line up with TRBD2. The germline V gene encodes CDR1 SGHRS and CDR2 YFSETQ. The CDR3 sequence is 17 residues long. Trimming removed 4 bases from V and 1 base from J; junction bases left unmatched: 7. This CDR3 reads CASSKELAGVSYNEQFF. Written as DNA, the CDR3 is TGCGCCAGCAGCAAAGAACTAGCGGGAGTATCCTACAATGAGCAGTTCTTC.

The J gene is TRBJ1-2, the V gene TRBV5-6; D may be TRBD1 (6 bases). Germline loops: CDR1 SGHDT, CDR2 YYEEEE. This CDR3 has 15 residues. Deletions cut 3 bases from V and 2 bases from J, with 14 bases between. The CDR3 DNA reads TGTGCCAGCAGCTCCAGGGGCCTCGGAAACTATGGCTACACCTTC. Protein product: CASSSRGLGNYGYTF.

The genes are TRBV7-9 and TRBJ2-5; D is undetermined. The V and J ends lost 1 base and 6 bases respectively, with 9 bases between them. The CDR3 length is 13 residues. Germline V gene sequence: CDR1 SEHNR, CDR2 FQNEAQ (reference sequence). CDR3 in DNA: TGTGCCAGCAGCTTAGTAGAGACAAAGACCCAGTACTTC. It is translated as CASSLVETKTQYF.

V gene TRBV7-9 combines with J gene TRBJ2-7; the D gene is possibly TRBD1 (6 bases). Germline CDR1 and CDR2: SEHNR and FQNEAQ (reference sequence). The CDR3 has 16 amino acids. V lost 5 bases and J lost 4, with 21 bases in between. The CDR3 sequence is CASSGQGGLVYYEQYF. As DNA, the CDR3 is TGTGCCAGCAGCGGGCAAGGGGGATTGGTGTATTACGAGCAGTACTTC.

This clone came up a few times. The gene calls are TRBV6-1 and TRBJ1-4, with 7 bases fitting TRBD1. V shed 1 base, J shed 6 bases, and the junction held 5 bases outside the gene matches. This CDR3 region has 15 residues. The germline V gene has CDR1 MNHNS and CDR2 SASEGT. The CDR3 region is CASSEGQGRDEKLFF. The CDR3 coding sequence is TGTGCCAGCAGTGAAGGACAGGGAAGAGATGAAAAACTGTTTTTT.

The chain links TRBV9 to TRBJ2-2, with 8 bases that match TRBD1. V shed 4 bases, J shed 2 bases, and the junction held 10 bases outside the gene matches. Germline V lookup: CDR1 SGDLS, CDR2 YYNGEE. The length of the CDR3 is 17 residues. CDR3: CASSNVPGQGNTGELFF. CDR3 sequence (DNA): TGTGCCAGCAGCAATGTACCTGGACAGGGAAACACCGGGGAGCTGTTTTTT.

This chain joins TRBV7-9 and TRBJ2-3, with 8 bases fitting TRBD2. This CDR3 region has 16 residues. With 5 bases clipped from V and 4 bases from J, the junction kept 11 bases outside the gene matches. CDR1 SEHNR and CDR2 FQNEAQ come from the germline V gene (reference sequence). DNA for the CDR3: TGTGCCAGCAGCCTTGGGAGCGGGAGTACTGCAGATACGCAGTATTTT. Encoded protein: CASSLGSGSTADTQYF.

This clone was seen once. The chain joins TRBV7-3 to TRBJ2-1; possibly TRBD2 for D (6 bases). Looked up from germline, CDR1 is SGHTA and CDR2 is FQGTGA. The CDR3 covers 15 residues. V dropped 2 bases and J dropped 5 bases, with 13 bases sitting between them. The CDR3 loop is CASSLVASANNEQFF. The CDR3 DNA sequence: TGTGCCAGCAGCTTAGTGGCTAGCGCCAACAATGAGCAGTTCTTC.

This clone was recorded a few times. The DNA of the CDR3 is TGTGCCAGCAAACGAGCGGGAGGTACTTCCTACGAGCAGTACTTC. Amino acids: CASKRAGGTSYEQYF. V is TRBV5-4 and J is TRBJ2-7, with TRBD2 matching over 9 bases. This CDR3 is built from 15 residues. J lost 1 base, V lost 6 bases, and 8 bases had no gene match. Germline assignment: CDR1 SGHNT and CDR2 YYREEE (reference sequence).

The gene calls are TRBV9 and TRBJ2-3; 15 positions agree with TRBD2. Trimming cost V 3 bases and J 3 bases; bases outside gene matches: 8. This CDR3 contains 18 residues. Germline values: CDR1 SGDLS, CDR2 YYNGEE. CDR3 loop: CASSGGTSGRLRTDTQYF. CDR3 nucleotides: TGTGCCAGCAGCGGCGGGACTAGCGGGAGGTTGAGGACAGATACGCAGTATTTT.

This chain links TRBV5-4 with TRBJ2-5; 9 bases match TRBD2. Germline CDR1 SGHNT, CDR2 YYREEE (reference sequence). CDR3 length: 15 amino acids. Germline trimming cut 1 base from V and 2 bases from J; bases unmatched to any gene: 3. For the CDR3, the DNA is TGTGCCAGCAGCTTGAGACTAGCGGAACAAGAGACCCAGTACTTC. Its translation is CASSLRLAEQETQYF.

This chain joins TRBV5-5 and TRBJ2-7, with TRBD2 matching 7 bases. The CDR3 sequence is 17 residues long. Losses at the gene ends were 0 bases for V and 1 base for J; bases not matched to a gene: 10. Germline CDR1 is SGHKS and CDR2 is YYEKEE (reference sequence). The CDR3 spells CASSLGPRGIGSYEQYF. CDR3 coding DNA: TGTGCCAGCAGCTTGGGTCCGCGGGGGATTGGATCCTACGAGCAGTACTTC.